Following are 28 T cell receptor beta chains from one sample sequenced in a study of shared clonotypes between healthy human individuals. Sequencing was performed with immunoSEQ multiplex PCR; in TCRdb, only in-frame clones are kept and a portion is missing. The sample gives 600,000 to 750,000 clones, approximately 77% of which show up once; under 2% is in the top ten. Sequencing was carried out using memory CD4+ T cells sorted from blood. Regarding subset: CD45RA-negative fraction. The source of these receptors is a woman between 25 and 40 years old in good health.

This chain joins TRBV29-1 and TRBJ2-5; 11 bases map to TRBD2. The end of the DNA fits TRBJ2-7 better, so the J call may be wrong. Germline V CDR1 and CDR2: SQVTM, ANQGSEA. The CDR3 is 12 residues long. CDR3 residues: CSSTSGSDEQYF. CDR3 nucleotides: TGCAGCTCCACTAGCGGGAGTGACGAGCAGTACTTC.

The J gene is TRBJ2-5, the V gene TRBV28; D possibly uses TRBD1 or TRBD2 (5 bases each). Trimming removed 5 bases at V and 6 bases at J, with 13 bases between. The CDR3 is made up of 13 amino acids. Germline values: CDR1 MDHEN, CDR2 SYDVKM. Here the CDR3 reads CASSLGTLKTQYF. The CDR3 region has the DNA TGTGCCAGCAGTCTAGGGACGTTAAAGACCCAGTACTTC.

The chain uses TRBV23-1 and TRBJ2-1; no reliable D call. TRBV23-1 is an ORF, and what it does is uncertain. The CDR3 is 15 amino acids. V was clipped by 0 bases and J by 8 bases, with 14 bases between them. The DNA for the CDR3 is TGCGCCAGCAGTCAATCGATTAGCTACCACGATGAGCAGTTCTTC. This gives the protein CASSQSISYHDEQFF.

This clone was found once. The gene calls are TRBV6-6 and TRBJ2-2, with 9 bases that match TRBD2. This CDR3 has 16 amino acids. Unmatched junction bases numbered 4, after V lost 2 bases and J lost 3 bases. Germline assignment: CDR1 MNHNY and CDR2 SVGAGI (reference sequence). The CDR3 DNA is TGTGCCAGCAGTTACCATAGCGGGAGAGACACCGGGGAGCTGTTTTTT. Protein sequence: CASSYHSGRDTGELFF.

The CDR3 reads CASSLAQETYEQYF. DNA for the CDR3: TGTGCCAGCAGTTTAGCACAGGAGACCTACGAGCAGTACTTC. The chain employs TRBV6-6 and TRBJ2-7; perhaps TRBD1 as D (5 bases). The CDR3 has 14 residues. Trimming removed 4 bases at V and 2 bases at J, with 12 bases between. Germline values: CDR1 MNHNY, CDR2 SVGAGI (reference sequence).

This clone was found a few times. The chain recombines TRBV4-1 with TRBJ2-5, with a possible D match to TRBD2 (5 bases). Germline loops: CDR1 MGHRA, CDR2 YSYEKL. V shed 4 bases and J shed 2 bases, with 14 bases lying between them. The CDR3 has 15 amino acids. Here the CDR3 reads CASSRSSGLQETQYF. The CDR3 DNA follows: TGCGCCAGCAGCCGGTCATCGGGGTTACAAGAGACCCAGTACTTC.

The chain recombines TRBV20-1 with TRBJ2-5; no definite D call. The CDR3 runs to 10 residues. Germline lookup yields CDR1 DFQATT and CDR2 SNEGSKA (reference sequence). Trimming took off 3 bases at V and 5 bases at J, with 4 bases between the two ends. The CDR3 spells CSASYETQYF. The CDR3 region has the DNA TGCAGTGCTAGCTACGAGACCCAGTACTTC.

This clone appeared a few times. The chain is built from TRBV27 and TRBJ1-6; the D is unclear. The CDR3 spans 13 residues. The V end was cut by 5 bases, the J end by 7 bases, with 9 bases between. The germline gives CDR1 MNHEY, CDR2 SMNVEV (reference sequence). The CDR3: CASSHKGNSPLHF. The CDR3 bases are TGTGCCAGCAGTCATAAGGGAAATTCACCCCTCCACTTT.

The J gene is TRBJ2-3, the V gene TRBV28; tentative D call: TRBD2 (5 bases). Trimming removed 8 bases from V and 2 bases from J, with 14 bases in between. CDR3 length equals 14 residues. Germline assignment: CDR1 MDHEN and CDR2 SYDVKM. This CDR3 is CASSPQLATDTQYF. The CDR3 nucleotides are TGTGCCAGCTCGCCCCAGCTAGCCACAGATACGCAGTATTTT.

This chain links TRBV6-5 with TRBJ2-3, with 9 bases matching TRBD1. CDR3 length equals 15 residues. V lost 6 bases to trimming and J lost 2 bases; unmatched junction nucleotides: 6. Germline CDR1 reads MNHEY; CDR2 reads SVGAGI. The CDR3 nucleotides read TGTGCCAGCAGACGACAGGGGGTAAACACAGATACGCAGTATTTT. Translating it yields CASRRQGVNTDTQYF.

The gene calls are TRBV5-1 and TRBJ2-2; weak D call: TRBD1 (6 bases). Germline V lookup: CDR1 SGHRS, CDR2 YFSETQ. The CDR3 spans 15 residues. V was shortened by 4 bases and J by 2 bases, with 12 bases between the two germline ends. The CDR3 DNA reads as TGCGCCAGCAGCCGGGCAGGGGACAACACCGGGGAGCTGTTTTTT. It codes for CASSRAGDNTGELFF.

The table lists this clone with a count of one. V and J are TRBV5-1 and TRBJ2-1; 12 nucleotides agree with TRBD2. The CDR3 has 16 amino acids. Germline values: CDR1 SGHRS, CDR2 YFSETQ. J gave up 6 bases and V 4 bases, and 8 bases lay outside the gene matches. This CDR3 reads CASSPLTSGSVNEQFF. The CDR3 coding sequence is TGCGCCAGCAGCCCACTGACTAGCGGGAGTGTCAATGAGCAGTTCTTC.

The chain couples TRBV2 to TRBJ1-4; D gene unclear. With 6 bases removed from V and 12 bases from J, the gap between germline ends came to 8 bases. The germline gives CDR1 SNHLY, CDR2 FYNNEI. The CDR3 length is 10 residues. For the CDR3, the DNA is TGTGCCAGCAGGGCCGAGGAACTGTTTTTT. It is translated as CASRAEELFF.

This clone showed up just a few times. Other DNA sequences in this specimen translate into the identical CDR3. V and J are TRBV5-1 and TRBJ2-1; tentatively, D is TRBD1 (5 bases). The CDR3 length is 14 residues. V lost 0 bases to trimming and J lost 1 base, with 5 bases between them. Germline-derived CDR1 and CDR2 are SGHRS and YFSETQ. CDR3 DNA: TGCGCCAGCAGCTTGGGACAGTCCTACAATGAGCAGTTCTTC. The encoded protein is CASSLGQSYNEQFF.

This clone was seen many times. This chain uses TRBV2 with TRBJ1-2; 12 positions match TRBD1. Germline V gene data show CDR1 as SNHLY and CDR2 as FYNNEI. With 11 bases clipped from V and 7 bases from J, the junction kept 8 bases outside the gene matches. The length of the CDR3 is 13 residues. This CDR3 reads CAGSGTGGSGYTF. The CDR3 bases are TGTGCCGGCTCAGGGACAGGGGGCAGTGGCTACACCTTC. Full variable domain (outside the CDR3, taken from reference TRBV2 and TRBJ1-2): EPEVTQTPSHQVTQMGQEVILRCVPISNHLYFYWYRQILGQKVEFLVSFYNNEISEKSEIFDDQFSVERPDGSNFTLKIRSTKLEDSAMYFCAGSGTGGSGYTFGSGTRLTVV.

The chain couples TRBV5-4 to TRBJ1-4, with D possibly TRBD1 on 6 matching bases. Looked up from germline, CDR1 is SGHNT and CDR2 is YYREEE (reference sequence). The length of the CDR3 is 15 residues. The germline V and J ends were trimmed by 4 bases and 3 bases, with 13 bases remaining between them. The CDR3 sequence is CASSIQGLANEKLFF. CDR3 in DNA: TGTGCCAGCAGCATACAGGGTTTGGCTAATGAAAAACTGTTTTTT.

This chain connects TRBV28 to TRBJ1-1, with a possible D match to TRBD1 (6 bases). The germline CDR1 and CDR2 sequences are MDHEN and SYDVKM. Trimming removed 11 bases from V and 7 bases from J, with 17 bases in between. The CDR3 is 12 amino acids. This chain's CDR3 is CAVGTGLVEAFF. The CDR3 DNA reads as TGTGCCGTAGGCACAGGGTTGGTTGAAGCTTTCTTT.

This clone was seen more than once but under ten times. The rearrangement joins TRBV25-1 to TRBJ2-1; D gene uncertain. Trimming took off 4 bases at V and 4 bases at J, with 8 bases between the two ends. The germline CDR1 and CDR2 sequences are MGHDK and SYGVNS. The CDR3 has 13 residues. The CDR3 protein is CASSGTPYNEQFF. CDR3 DNA sequence: TGTGCCAGCAGTGGGACCCCTTACAATGAGCAGTTCTTC.

This sequence joins TRBV5-1 and TRBJ2-1; 13 bases map to TRBD2. This CDR3 region has 15 residues. The trim removed 4 bases at V and 4 bases at J, leaving 2 bases unmatched. The V gene's germline CDR1 is SGHRS and CDR2 YFSETQ. CDR3 protein: CASSPGLAGYNEQFF. In DNA, the CDR3 is TGCGCCAGCAGCCCGGGACTAGCGGGGTACAATGAGCAGTTCTTC.

The CDR3 sequence: CASSPKVRGNEKLFF. CDR3 in DNA: TGTGCCAGCAGTCCTAAGGTTCGCGGGAATGAAAAACTGTTTTTT. The chain couples TRBV2 to TRBJ1-4, with D unclear. The CDR3 length is 15 residues. The V gene's germline CDR1 is SNHLY and CDR2 FYNNEI. Trimming shortened V by 5 bases and J by 5 bases, and 15 bases separated the two germline ends.

This rearrangement joins TRBV4-1 to TRBJ2-6; 10 bases map to TRBD2. The length of the CDR3 is 20 residues. Germline V lookup: CDR1 MGHRA, CDR2 YSYEKL. The junction had 8 bases not matched to a gene; V was cut back by 0 bases and J by 0 bases. In DNA form, the CDR3 reads TGCGCCAGCAGCCAAGATCTAGGACTAGCGGTTGTCTCTGGGGCCAACGTCCTGACTTTC. Translating gives CASSQDLGLAVVSGANVLTF.

The chain has TRBV19 and TRBJ2-1; a possible D gene is TRBD1 (6 bases). In germline, CDR1 is LNHDA, CDR2 SQIVND (reference sequence). V gave up 6 bases and J gave up 8 bases, with 14 bases separating them. There are 13 residues in the CDR3. CDR3 residues: CASREPDSYEQFF. The CDR3 bases are TGTGCCAGTAGGGAACCGGACAGTTATGAGCAGTTCTTC.

About this clone: Other DNA sequences in this specimen translate into the identical CDR3. The gene calls are TRBV19 and TRBJ2-5, with no clear D. V was trimmed by 5 bases and J by 2 bases, leaving 9 bases between them. The germline CDR1 and CDR2 sequences are LNHDA and SQIVND (reference sequence). The CDR3 sequence is 13 residues long. CDR3 sequence (DNA): TGTGCCAGTAGTCCGGGCTTGCAAGAGACCCAGTACTTC. It is translated as CASSPGLQETQYF.

The chain carries TRBV28 and TRBJ2-7; D is uncertain. The CDR3 is 13 residues long. Trimming pared 2 bases from V and 3 bases from J, leaving 8 bases between. CDR1 and CDR2 (germline): MDHEN, SYDVKM. Here the CDR3 reads CASSLGVDYEQYF. The DNA of the CDR3 is TGTGCCAGCAGTTTAGGTGTGGACTACGAGCAGTACTTC.

The chain joins TRBV18 to TRBJ2-2; unclear D gene. The CDR3 totals 15 residues. With 1 base removed from V and 3 bases from J, the gap between germline ends came to 9 bases. Germline CDR1 and CDR2: KGHSH and LQKENI. The CDR3 here is CASSPQKSHTGELFF. The CDR3 nucleotides are TGTGCCAGCTCACCACAGAAAAGCCACACCGGGGAGCTGTTTTTT.

This clone was detected a few times. The chain couples TRBV19 to TRBJ1-2; the D gene is possibly TRBD1 (6 bases). CDR3 length: 14 residues. Trimming removed 5 bases from V and 4 bases from J, with 14 bases in between. CDR1 is LNHDA, CDR2 SQIVND, per germline (reference sequence). CDR3 nucleotide sequence: TGTGCCAGTAGTCCCCAGACAGGTACCTATGGCTACACCTTC. Translated, it gives CASSPQTGTYGYTF. The full variable domain, its missing parts supplied by reference TRBV19 and TRBJ1-2, is DGGITQSPKYLFRKEGQNVTLSCEQNLNHDAMYWYRQDPGQGLRLIYYSQIVNDFQKGDIAEGYSVSREKKESFPLTVTSAQKNPTAFYLCASSPQTGTYGYTFGSGTRLTVV.

This clone came up a few times. V and J are TRBV5-1 and TRBJ2-4; the match to TRBD2 covers 7 bases. V gave up 4 bases and J gave up 11 bases; unmatched junction bases: 3. The germline V gene has CDR1 SGHRS and CDR2 YFSETQ. The CDR3 sequence is 11 residues long. The CDR3: CASSASGVQYF. The CDR3 DNA reads as TGCGCCAGCAGCGCTAGCGGTGTTCAGTACTTC.

This clone was found a few times. The chain employs TRBV7-2 and TRBJ2-7; no definite D call. The CDR3 contains 13 residues. Germline V gene data show CDR1 as SGHTA and CDR2 as FQGNSA. With 5 bases removed from V and 6 bases from J, the gap between germline ends came to 14 bases. As DNA, the CDR3 is TGTGCCAGCAGCCCCCTGGGAATTAGCGAGCAGTACTTC. This encodes CASSPLGISEQYF.